Given below is one T cell receptor beta chain in context. Those who participated ranged in age from 18 to 89 years and resided in approximately 26 US areas. The assay was immunoSEQ multiplex PCR, and TCRdb's table has in-frame clones only and misses some. There are approximately 210,000 clones in the sample; about four fifths occur only once, and 3% to 4% lies in the top ten. The sample is drawn from a study of blood T cell repertoires in COVID-19. J was trimmed by 3 bases and V by 1 base; bases with no gene match: 3. Germline assignment: CDR1 SGHDT and CDR2 YYEEEE. The CDR3 contains 15 residues. The specimen sequenced was PBMCs or T cells enriched from blood (not recorded which). The receptor was derived from a woman aged 55-70 years who had recovered from COVID-19. J is TRBJ2-3 and V is TRBV5-6, with 9 nucleotides matching TRBD2. This chain's CDR3 is CASSLSAGGTDTQYF. The CDR3 bases are TGTGCCAGCAGCTTGTCGGCGGGGGGGACAGATACGCAGTATTTT.